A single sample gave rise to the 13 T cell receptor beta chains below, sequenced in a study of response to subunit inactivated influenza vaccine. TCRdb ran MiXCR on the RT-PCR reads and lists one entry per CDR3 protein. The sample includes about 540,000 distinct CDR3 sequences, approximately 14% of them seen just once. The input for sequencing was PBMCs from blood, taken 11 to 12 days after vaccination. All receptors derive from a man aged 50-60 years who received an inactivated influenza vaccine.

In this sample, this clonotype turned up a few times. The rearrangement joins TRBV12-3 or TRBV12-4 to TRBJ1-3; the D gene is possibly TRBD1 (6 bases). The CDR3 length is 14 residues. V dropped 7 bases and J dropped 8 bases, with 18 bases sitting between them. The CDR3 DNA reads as TGTGCCAGCAACCCCGGACAGATGCGGGACACCATATATTTT. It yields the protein CASNPGQMRDTIYF.

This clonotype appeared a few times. The CDR3, as DNA: TGTGCCAGCAGTCAATTAGCGGGAGTGAACACAGATACGCAGTATTTT. Amino acids: CASSQLAGVNTDTQYF. V and J are TRBV11-2 and TRBJ2-3; 9 bases line up with TRBD2. Looked up from germline, CDR1 is SGHAT and CDR2 is FQNNGV. This CDR3 is built from 16 residues. Germline trimming cut 6 bases from V and 2 bases from J; bases unmatched to any gene: 9.

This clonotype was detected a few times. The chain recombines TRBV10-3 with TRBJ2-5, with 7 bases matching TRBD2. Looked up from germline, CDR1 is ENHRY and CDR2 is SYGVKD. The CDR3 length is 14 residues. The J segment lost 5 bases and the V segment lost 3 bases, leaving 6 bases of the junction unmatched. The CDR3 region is CAISDSGGLETQYF. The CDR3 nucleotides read TGTGCCATCAGTGATTCGGGGGGTTTGGAGACCCAGTACTTC.

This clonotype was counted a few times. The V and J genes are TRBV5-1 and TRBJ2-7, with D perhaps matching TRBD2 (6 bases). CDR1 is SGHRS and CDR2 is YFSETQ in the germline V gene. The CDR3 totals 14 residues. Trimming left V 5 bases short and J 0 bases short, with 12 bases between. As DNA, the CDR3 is TGCGCCAGCAGGACGGGAGCGAGCTCCTACGAGCAGTACTTC. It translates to CASRTGASSYEQYF.

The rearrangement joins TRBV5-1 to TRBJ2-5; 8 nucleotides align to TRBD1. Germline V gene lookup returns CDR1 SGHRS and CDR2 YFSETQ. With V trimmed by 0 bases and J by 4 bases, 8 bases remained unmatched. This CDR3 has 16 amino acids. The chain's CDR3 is CASSLGVAGGRETQYF. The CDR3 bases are TGCGCCAGCAGCTTGGGGGTGGCAGGGGGCCGAGAGACCCAGTACTTC.

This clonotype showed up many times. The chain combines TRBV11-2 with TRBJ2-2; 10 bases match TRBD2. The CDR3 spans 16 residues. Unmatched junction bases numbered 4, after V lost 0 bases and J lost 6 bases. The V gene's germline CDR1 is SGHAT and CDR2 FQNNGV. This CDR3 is CASSLDRLAGAGELFF. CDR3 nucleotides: TGTGCCAGCAGCTTAGATCGGCTAGCGGGAGCCGGGGAGCTGTTTTTT.

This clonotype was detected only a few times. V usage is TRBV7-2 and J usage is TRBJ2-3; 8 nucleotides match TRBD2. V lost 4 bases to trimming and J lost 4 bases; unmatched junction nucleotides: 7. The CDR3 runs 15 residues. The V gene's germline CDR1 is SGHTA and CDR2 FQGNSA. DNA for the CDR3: TGTGCCAGCAGCTCCCGCGGGGGGCGGGCAGATACGCAGTATTTT. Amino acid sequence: CASSSRGGRADTQYF.

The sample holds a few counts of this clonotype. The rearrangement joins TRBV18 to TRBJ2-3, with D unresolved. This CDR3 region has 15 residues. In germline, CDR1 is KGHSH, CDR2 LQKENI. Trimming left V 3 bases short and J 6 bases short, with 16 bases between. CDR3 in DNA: TGTGCCAGCTCACCCCTCACTGGAGCTGGGGATACGCAGTATTTT. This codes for CASSPLTGAGDTQYF. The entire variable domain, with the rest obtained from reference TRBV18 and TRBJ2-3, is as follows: NAGVMQNPRHLVRRRGQEARLRCSPMKGHSHVYWYRQLPEEGLKFMVYLQKENIIDESGMPKERFSAEFPKEGPSILRIQQVVRGDSAAYFCASSPLTGAGDTQYFGPGTRLTVL.

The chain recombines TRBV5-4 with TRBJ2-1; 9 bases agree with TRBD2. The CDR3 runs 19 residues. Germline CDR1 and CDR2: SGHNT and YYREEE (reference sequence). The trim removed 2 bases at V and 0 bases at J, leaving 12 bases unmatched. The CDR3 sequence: CASSFRTGIAGVSYNEQFF. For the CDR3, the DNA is TGTGCCAGCAGCTTTAGGACAGGCATAGCGGGAGTCTCCTACAATGAGCAGTTCTTC.

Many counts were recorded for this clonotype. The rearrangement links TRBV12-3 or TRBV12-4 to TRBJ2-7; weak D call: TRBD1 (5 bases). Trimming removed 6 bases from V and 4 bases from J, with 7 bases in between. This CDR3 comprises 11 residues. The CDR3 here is CASSPGYEQYF. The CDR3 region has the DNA TGTGCCAGCAGCCCAGGGTACGAGCAGTACTTC.

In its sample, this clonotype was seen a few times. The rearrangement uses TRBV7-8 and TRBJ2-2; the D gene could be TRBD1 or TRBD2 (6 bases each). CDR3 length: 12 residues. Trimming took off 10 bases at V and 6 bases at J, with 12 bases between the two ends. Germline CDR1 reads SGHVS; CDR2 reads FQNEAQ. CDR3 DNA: TGTGCCACCAACAGGGAGGCCGGGGAGCTGTTTTTT. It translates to CATNREAGELFF.

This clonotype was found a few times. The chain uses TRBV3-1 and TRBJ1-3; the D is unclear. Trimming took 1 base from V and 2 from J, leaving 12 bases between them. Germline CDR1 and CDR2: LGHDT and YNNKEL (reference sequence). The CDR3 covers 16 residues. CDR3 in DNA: TGTGCCAGCAGCCAAGTTATTTGGGGAACTGGAAACACCATATATTTT. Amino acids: CASSQVIWGTGNTIYF.

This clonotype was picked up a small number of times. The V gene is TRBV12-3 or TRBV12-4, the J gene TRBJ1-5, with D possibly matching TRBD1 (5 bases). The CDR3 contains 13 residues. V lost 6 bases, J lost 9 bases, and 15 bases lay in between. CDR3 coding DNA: TGTGCCAGCAGGGACACCCCCGCGGGGCCCCAGCATTTT. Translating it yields CASRDTPAGPQHF.